This T cell receptor (beta chain) was identified during a study of T cell responses to AZD1222 COVID-19 vaccine. This clone has just a few counts. The antigen remains unidentified. This CDR3 has 15 amino acids. The germline V gene encodes CDR1 SGHRS and CDR2 YFSETQ. Trimming at V came to 4 bases and at J to 3 bases, leaving 6 bases not matched to a gene. Broader study findings: Among vaccine-associated CD4 TCRs, coverage spanned spike, with dominance at 160-218 and 743-854. The sample set comprised mostly white British donors with more females, and clonal diversity was possibly underestimated. The number of AZD1222 recipients seropositive at baseline was only 5 to 7. Reportedly, nearly half the spike-specific TCRs target unmutated variant regions.

Assay used: immunoSEQ multiplex PCR; TCRdb lists only in-frame clones, some missing. The sample lists more than 95,000 clones; roughly 89% were seen once. The specimen was peripheral blood, collected 28 days after the second AZD1222 dose. V gene TRBV5-1 combines with J gene TRBJ1-5; TRBD1 agrees at 8 bases. The source is an adult who received the AZD1222 COVID-19 vaccine. The CDR3 sequence is CASSTGQGPNQPQHF. For the CDR3, the DNA is TGCGCCAGCAGCACTGGACAGGGCCCCAATCAGCCCCAGCATTTT.